Sequencing of this T cell receptor beta chain was carried out in a study of tumor and adjacent non-tumor tissue in lung cancer. General observations from the study: Tumor repertoires had a smaller top 100 clone share than normal lung.

With regard to this clonotype: Its specificity is unknown.

TCRbeta libraries were built with three rounds of nested PCR, modified from ARM-PCR. TCRdb re-derived calls from the multiplex PCR reads in MiXCR, one entry per CDR3 protein. This sample has fewer than 120,000 distinct CDR3 sequences; roughly 84% occur once, and the top ten carry 20% to 25%. The CDR3 consists of 11 residues. V lost 5 bases and J 9 bases, leaving 8 bases between the germline ends. In germline, CDR1 is SGHAT, CDR2 FQNNGV. The template was RNA from unsorted bulk tissue. The rearrangement uses TRBV11-2 and TRBJ2-1, with D unclear. The sequenced sample was lung tumor tissue. This clonotype originated in an older man with non-small cell lung cancer. The DNA of the CDR3 is TGTGCCAGCAGCCTGAGCAGTGAGCAGTTCTTC. It yields the protein CASSLSSEQFF.